This T cell receptor (beta chain) was sequenced for a study of T cell responses to AZD1222 COVID-19 vaccine. Study-level findings and limits: With two AZD1222 doses given, Spike-specific TCR breadth and depth both rose. Only 5 or 6 AZD1222 recipients were seropositive at baseline.

V dropped 0 bases and J dropped 6 bases, with 10 bases sitting between them. The V gene's germline CDR1 is SGHDT and CDR2 YYEEEE. This CDR3 spans 14 amino acids. This clone was seen only once. Its antigen is undetermined. Assay: immunoSEQ multiplex PCR; the TCRdb copy retains only in-frame clones and omits some. Among some 42,000 clones listed, over 70% were seen once. The receptor's source is an adult who received the AZD1222 COVID-19 vaccine. The chain recombines TRBV5-6 with TRBJ1-5; D may be TRBD1 (6 bases). This sample comprised peripheral blood, obtained 28 days after the second AZD1222 dose. The CDR3: CASSLAGGGQPQHF. The CDR3, as DNA: TGTGCCAGCAGCTTGGCGGGGGGCGGTCAGCCCCAGCATTTT.